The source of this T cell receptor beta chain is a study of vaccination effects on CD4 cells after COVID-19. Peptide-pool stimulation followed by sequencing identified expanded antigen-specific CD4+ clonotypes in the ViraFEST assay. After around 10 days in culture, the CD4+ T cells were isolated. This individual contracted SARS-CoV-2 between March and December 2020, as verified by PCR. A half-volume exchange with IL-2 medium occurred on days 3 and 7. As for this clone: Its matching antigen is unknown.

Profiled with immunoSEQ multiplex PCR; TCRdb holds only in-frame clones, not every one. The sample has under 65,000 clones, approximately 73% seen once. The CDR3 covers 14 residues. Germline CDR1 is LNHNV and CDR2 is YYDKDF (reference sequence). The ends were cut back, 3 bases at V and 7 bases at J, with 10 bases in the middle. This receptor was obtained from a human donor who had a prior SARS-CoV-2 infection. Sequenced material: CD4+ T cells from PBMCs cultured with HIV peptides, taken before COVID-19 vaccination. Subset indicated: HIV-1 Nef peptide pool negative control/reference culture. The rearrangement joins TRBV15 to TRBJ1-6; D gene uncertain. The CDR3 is CATSRDSANSPLHF. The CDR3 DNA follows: TGTGCCACCAGCAGGGATAGTGCGAATTCACCCCTCCACTTT.